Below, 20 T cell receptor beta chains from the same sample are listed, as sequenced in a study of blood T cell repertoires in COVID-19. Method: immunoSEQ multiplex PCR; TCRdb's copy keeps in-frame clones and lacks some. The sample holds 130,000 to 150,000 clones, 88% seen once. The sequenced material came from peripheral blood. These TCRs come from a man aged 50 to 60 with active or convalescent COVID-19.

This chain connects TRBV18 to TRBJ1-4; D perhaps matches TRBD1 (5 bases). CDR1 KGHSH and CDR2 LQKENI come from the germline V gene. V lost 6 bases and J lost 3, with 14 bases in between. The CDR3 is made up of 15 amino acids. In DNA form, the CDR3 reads TGTGCCAGCTCTCCCAGGGCTGGAGCTAATGAAAAACTGTTTTTT. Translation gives CASSPRAGANEKLFF.

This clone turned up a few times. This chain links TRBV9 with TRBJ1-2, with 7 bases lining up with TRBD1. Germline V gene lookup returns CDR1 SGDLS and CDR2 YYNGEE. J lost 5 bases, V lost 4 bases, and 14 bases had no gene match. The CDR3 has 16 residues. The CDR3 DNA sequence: TGTGCCAGCAGCACCCAGGGGACAGCAAGGTATTATGGCTACACCTTC. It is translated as CASSTQGTARYYGYTF. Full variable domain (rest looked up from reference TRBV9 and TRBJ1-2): DSGVTQTPKHLITATGQRVTLRCSPRSGDLSVYWYQQSLDQGLQFLIQYYNGEERAKGNILERFSAQQFPDLHSELNLSSLELGDSALYFCASSTQGTARYYGYTFGSGTRLTVV.

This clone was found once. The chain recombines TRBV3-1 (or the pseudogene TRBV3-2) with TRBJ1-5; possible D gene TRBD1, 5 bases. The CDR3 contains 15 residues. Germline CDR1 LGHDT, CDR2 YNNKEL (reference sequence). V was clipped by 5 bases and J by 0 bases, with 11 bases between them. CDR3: CASSWGGSSNQPQHF. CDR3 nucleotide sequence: TGTGCCAGCAGCTGGGGGGGGAGTAGCAATCAGCCCCAGCATTTT.

CDR3 in DNA: TGTGCCAGCAGTTACTCCGGGACAGGAGAACTGTTTTTT. The encoded protein is CASSYSGTGELFF. This chain joins TRBV6-5 and TRBJ1-4, with 8 bases aligning to TRBD1. Germline V CDR1 and CDR2: MNHEY, SVGAGI. Trimming removed 0 bases from V and 12 bases from J; junction bases left unmatched: 3. The CDR3 loop spans 13 amino acids.

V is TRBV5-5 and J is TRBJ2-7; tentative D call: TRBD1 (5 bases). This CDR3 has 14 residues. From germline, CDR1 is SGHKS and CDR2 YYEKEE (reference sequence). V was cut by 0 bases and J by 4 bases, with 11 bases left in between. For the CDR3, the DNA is TGTGCCAGCAGCTTGGAGGTCAGGGTTTACGAGCAGTACTTC. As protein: CASSLEVRVYEQYF.

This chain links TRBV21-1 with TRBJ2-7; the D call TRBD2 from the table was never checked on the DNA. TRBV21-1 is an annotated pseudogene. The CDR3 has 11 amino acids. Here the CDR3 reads CASKGTLEQYF. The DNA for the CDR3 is TGTGCCAGCAAAGGGACTCTCGAGCAGTACTTC.

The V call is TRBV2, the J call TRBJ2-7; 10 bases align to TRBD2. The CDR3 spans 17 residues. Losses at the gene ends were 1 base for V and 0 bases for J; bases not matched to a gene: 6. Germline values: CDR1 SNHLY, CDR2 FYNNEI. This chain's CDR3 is CASSEEMGLAFSYEQYF. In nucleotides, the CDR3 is TGTGCCAGCAGTGAAGAAATGGGACTAGCGTTCTCCTACGAGCAGTACTTC.

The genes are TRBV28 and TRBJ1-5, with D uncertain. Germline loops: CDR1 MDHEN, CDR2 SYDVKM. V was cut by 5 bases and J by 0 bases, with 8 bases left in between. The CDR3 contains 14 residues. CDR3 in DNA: TGTGCCAGCAGTGTACTTAATAGCAATCAGCCCCAGCATTTT. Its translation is CASSVLNSNQPQHF.

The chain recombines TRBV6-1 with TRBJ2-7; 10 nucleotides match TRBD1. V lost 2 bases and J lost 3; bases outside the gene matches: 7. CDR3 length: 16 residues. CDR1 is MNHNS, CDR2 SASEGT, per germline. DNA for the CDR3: TGTGCCAGCAGTGAAATGGCCCGGACAGGGGGCTACGAGCAGTACTTC. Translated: CASSEMARTGGYEQYF.

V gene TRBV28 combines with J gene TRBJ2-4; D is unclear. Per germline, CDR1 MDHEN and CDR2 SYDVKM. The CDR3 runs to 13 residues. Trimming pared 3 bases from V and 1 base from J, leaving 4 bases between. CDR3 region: CASSLAAKNIQYF. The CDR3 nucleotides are TGTGCCAGCAGTTTGGCTGCCAAAAACATTCAGTACTTC.

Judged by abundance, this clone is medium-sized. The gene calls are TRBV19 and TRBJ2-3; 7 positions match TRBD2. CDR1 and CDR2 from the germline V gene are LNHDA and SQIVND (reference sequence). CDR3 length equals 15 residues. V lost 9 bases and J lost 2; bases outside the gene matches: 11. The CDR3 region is CASRPGLAATDTQYF. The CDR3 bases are TGTGCCAGCCGCCCAGGGCTAGCGGCCACAGATACGCAGTATTTT.

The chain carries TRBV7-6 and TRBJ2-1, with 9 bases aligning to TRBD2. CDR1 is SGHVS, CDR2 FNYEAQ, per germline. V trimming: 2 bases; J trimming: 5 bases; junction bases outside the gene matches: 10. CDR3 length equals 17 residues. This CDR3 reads CASSLKLAGQPNNEQFF. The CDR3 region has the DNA TGTGCCAGCAGCTTAAAACTAGCGGGCCAACCCAACAATGAGCAGTTCTTC.

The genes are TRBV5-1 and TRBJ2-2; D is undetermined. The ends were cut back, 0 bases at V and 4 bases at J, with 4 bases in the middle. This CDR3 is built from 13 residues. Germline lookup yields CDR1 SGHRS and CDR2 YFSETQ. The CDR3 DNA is TGCGCCAGCAGCTTGGCGGGCACCGGGGAGCTGTTTTTT. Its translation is CASSLAGTGELFF.

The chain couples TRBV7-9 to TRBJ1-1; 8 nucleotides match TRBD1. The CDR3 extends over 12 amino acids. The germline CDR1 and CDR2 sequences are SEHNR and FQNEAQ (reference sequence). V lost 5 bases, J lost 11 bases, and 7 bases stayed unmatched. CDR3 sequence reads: CASSNQGAGAFF. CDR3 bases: TGTGCCAGCAGCAACCAGGGGGCGGGGGCTTTCTTT.

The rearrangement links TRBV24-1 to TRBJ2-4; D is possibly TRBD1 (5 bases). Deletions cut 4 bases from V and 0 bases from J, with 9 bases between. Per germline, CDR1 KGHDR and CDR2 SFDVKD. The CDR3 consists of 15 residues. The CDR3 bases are TGTGCCACCAGTGAGTCCACAGGAGCCAAAAACATTCAGTACTTC. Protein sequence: CATSESTGAKNIQYF.

This chain's CDR3 is CASSHEPNFLLTGSGELFF. Here the CDR3 DNA reads TGTGCCAGCAGTCATGAACCCAACTTCCTTCTGACAGGGTCCGGGGAGCTGTTTTTT. This chain connects TRBV6-6 to TRBJ2-2; 7 positions match TRBD1. This CDR3 is built from 19 residues. J was trimmed by 6 bases and V by 5 bases; bases with no gene match: 21. Germline CDR1 reads MNHNY; CDR2 reads SVGAGI (reference sequence).

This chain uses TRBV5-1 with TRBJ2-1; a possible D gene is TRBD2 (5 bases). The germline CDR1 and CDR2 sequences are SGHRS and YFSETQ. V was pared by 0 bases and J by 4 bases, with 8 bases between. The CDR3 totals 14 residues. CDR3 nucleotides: TGCGCCAGCAGCTTGGGAGGGCCTTACAATGAGCAGTTCTTC. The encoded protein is CASSLGGPYNEQFF.

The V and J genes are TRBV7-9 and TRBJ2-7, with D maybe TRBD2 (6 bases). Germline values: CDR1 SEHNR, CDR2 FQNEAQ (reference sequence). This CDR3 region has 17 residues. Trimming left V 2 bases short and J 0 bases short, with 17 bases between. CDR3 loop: CASSLFPSERSSYEQYF. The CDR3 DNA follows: TGTGCCAGCAGCTTATTCCCTAGCGAGAGAAGCTCCTACGAGCAGTACTTC.

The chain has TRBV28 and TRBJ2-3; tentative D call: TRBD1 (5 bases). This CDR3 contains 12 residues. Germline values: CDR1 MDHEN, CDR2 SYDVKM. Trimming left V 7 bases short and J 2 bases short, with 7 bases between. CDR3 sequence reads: CASKGATDTQYF. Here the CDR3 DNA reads TGTGCCAGCAAAGGGGCCACAGATACGCAGTATTTT.

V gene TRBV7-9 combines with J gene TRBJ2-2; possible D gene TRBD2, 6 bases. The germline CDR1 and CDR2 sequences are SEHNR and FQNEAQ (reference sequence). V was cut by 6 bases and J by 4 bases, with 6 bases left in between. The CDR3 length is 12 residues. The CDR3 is CASRGLTGELFF. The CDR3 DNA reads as TGTGCCAGCAGGGGACTCACCGGGGAGCTGTTTTTT.